This passage covers 19 T cell receptor beta chains from one sample sequenced in a study of shared clonotypes between healthy human individuals (dated by TCRdb to the early 2020s). The receptor library was made with the immunoSEQ multiplex PCR assay. The clones in this table, taken by TCRdb from immuneACCESS, are in-frame only. Not every clone is retained; where verified, under half of the shortfall comes from an unresolved V gene, and the cause of the rest is unknown. The sample table contains some 2 million clones; only one count was recorded for 90% to 95% of them. The ten biggest clones cover 0.13% of the sample. The sample comprised naive CD4+ T cells sorted from blood. Interpreted using the paper, the cell subset or site label stands for: CD45RA+ positively selected. The receptor source for this set is a man aged 18 to 29 in good health.

The rearrangement links TRBV9 to TRBJ1-6; a possible D gene is TRBD1 (6 bases). The CDR3 is made up of 13 amino acids. V gave up 3 bases and J gave up 15 bases, with 16 bases separating them. The germline V gene encodes CDR1 SGDLS and CDR2 YYNGEE. The CDR3 DNA is TGTGCCAGCAGCGGCGGACAGCCCTCTTTCCTCCACTTT. This translates into CASSGGQPSFLHF.

About this clone: The sample holds other DNA sequences that translate to the same CDR3. This sequence joins TRBV19 and TRBJ2-2; D remains ambiguous. V gave up 0 bases and J gave up 2 bases, with 10 bases separating them. CDR3 length: 16 residues. The germline gives CDR1 LNHDA, CDR2 SQIVND (reference sequence). Here the CDR3 DNA reads TGTGCCAGTAGTATAGAGGGTGGACGAAACACCGGGGAGCTGTTTTTT. Translating it yields CASSIEGGRNTGELFF. Filled out from reference TRBV19 and TRBJ2-2, the complete variable domain reads DGGITQSPKYLFRKEGQNVTLSCEQNLNHDAMYWYRQDPGQGLRLIYYSQIVNDFQKGDIAEGYSVSREKKESFPLTVTSAQKNPTAFYLCASSIEGGRNTGELFFGEGSRLTVL.

The chain combines TRBV10-3 with TRBJ2-1; perhaps TRBD2 as D (8 bases). This CDR3 region has 18 residues. Per the germline V gene, CDR1 is ENHRY and CDR2 is SYGVKD. V dropped 1 base and J dropped 10 bases, with 26 bases sitting between them. The CDR3 sequence is CAISELPGGTEPFSEQFF. The DNA of the CDR3 is TGTGCCATCAGTGAGTTGCCGGGAGGGACAGAGCCCTTCTCGGAGCAGTTCTTC.

The chain employs TRBV7-3 and TRBJ2-3; TRBD1 matches 7 bases. The germline V gene has CDR1 SGHTA and CDR2 FQGTGA. V gave up 0 bases and J gave up 5 bases; unmatched junction bases: 8. The CDR3 loop spans 16 amino acids. The DNA for the CDR3 is TGTGCCAGCAGCTTAACGCGACAGGGAGTAGGAGATACGCAGTATTTT. It encodes CASSLTRQGVGDTQYF.

The V call is TRBV11-2, the J call TRBJ1-2; tentatively, D is TRBD1 (6 bases). CDR1 and CDR2 from the germline V gene are SGHAT and FQNNGV. This CDR3 contains 13 residues. V lost 7 bases, J lost 8 bases, and 17 bases lay in between. The DNA for the CDR3 is TGTGCCAGCAACCCGTTACAGGGAACCGGCTACACCTTC. Translating gives CASNPLQGTGYTF.

The chain has TRBV5-4 and TRBJ1-2; D may be TRBD1 (5 bases). The CDR3 runs to 15 residues. CDR1 is SGHNT, CDR2 YYREEE, per germline (reference sequence). V lost 2 bases to trimming and J lost 1 base, with 12 bases between them. CDR3 sequence: CASSFVRGLNYGYTF. The CDR3 DNA reads TGTGCCAGCAGCTTTGTGAGGGGCCTTAACTATGGCTACACCTTC.

As regards this clone: This sample includes further DNA sequences coding for the same CDR3. The J gene is TRBJ2-7, the V gene TRBV29-1; TRBD2 is a possible D gene (5 bases). Trimming took off 3 bases at V and 0 bases at J, with 9 bases between the two ends. CDR1 and CDR2 (germline): SQVTM, ANQGSEA. The CDR3 consists of 13 residues. The CDR3 region has the DNA TGCAGCGTTGACGGTGGGAGCTCCTACGAGCAGTACTTC. This gives the protein CSVDGGSSYEQYF.

V is TRBV9 and J is TRBJ2-3; 10 nucleotides align to TRBD2. Germline values: CDR1 SGDLS, CDR2 YYNGEE. The CDR3 sequence is 18 residues long. V dropped 0 bases and J dropped 1; count of bases not matched to a gene: 8. The CDR3 nucleotides are TGTGCCAGCAGCGTAGATGGTTTAGCGGGGGGCCGCACAGATACGCAGTATTTT. This gives the protein CASSVDGLAGGRTDTQYF.

The J gene is TRBJ2-5, the V gene TRBV6-1; D remains ambiguous. V shed 1 base and J shed 2 bases, with 8 bases lying between them. The CDR3 contains 14 residues. In germline, CDR1 is MNHNS, CDR2 SASEGT. The CDR3 loop reads CASSEVWKQETQYF. The CDR3 DNA sequence: TGTGCCAGCAGTGAAGTCTGGAAACAAGAGACCCAGTACTTC.

The J gene is TRBJ1-6, the V gene TRBV5-1; D perhaps matches TRBD1 (5 bases). CDR1 SGHRS and CDR2 YFSETQ come from the germline V gene. This CDR3 contains 17 residues. V lost 0 bases and J 0 bases, leaving 10 bases between the germline ends. CDR3 protein: CASSLGPRGSYNSPLHF. Written as DNA, the CDR3 is TGCGCCAGCAGCTTGGGGCCGAGGGGCTCCTATAATTCACCCCTCCACTTT. The whole variable domain, filled in from reference TRBV5-1 and TRBJ1-6, reads KAGVTQTPRYLIKTRGQQVTLSCSPISGHRSVSWYQQTPGQGLQFLFEYFSETQRNKGNFPGRFSGRQFSNSRSEMNVSTLELGDSALYLCASSLGPRGSYNSPLHFGNGTRLTVT.

The gene calls are TRBV5-4 and TRBJ1-2; 9 bases are a match to TRBD1. After removal of 0 bases from V and 8 bases from J, the junction contained 11 bases not matched to a gene. This CDR3 spans 16 amino acids. Germline CDR1 SGHNT, CDR2 YYREEE (reference sequence). The CDR3: CASSLGGTGRSRGYTF. CDR3 in DNA: TGTGCCAGCAGCTTGGGGGGGACAGGGAGATCCAGAGGCTACACCTTC.

The chain joins TRBV27 to TRBJ2-7, with TRBD1 matching over 9 bases. Germline CDR1 and CDR2: MNHEY and SMNVEV (reference sequence). The V segment lost 2 bases and the J segment 3 bases; nucleotides outside the gene matches: 14. This CDR3 region has 18 residues. CDR3 DNA: TGTGCCAGCAGTTTAAAGGGACAGGGTGTGGGGCTCCACTACGAGCAGTACTTC. It translates to CASSLKGQGVGLHYEQYF.

This clone appeared a single time. A junction boundary mismatches the germline segment, possibly from a read error. V usage is TRBV7-2 and J usage is TRBJ2-3, with TRBD2 matching over 11 bases. The CDR3 is 16 amino acids. Germline V gene sequence: CDR1 SGHTA, CDR2 FQGNSA. The CDR3 reads CASSLAGGSTSDTQYF. DNA for the CDR3: TGTGCCAGCAGCCTAGCGGGAGGTAGTACGTCGGATACGCAGTATTTT.

The count of this clone is one. The chain carries TRBV10-3 and TRBJ2-3; D not certain. The CDR3 runs 13 residues. Between the trimmed V and J ends, which lost 10 bases and 2 bases, there was a span of 13 bases. Germline CDR1 is ENHRY and CDR2 is SYGVKD. This CDR3 is CATQEGYTDTQYF. The CDR3 nucleotides are TGTGCCACCCAGGAAGGGTACACAGATACGCAGTATTTT.

The gene calls are TRBV6-5 and TRBJ2-7; either TRBD1 or TRBD2 may fit D (5 bases each). Looked up from germline, CDR1 is MNHEY and CDR2 is SVGAGI. The CDR3 extends over 12 amino acids. V was clipped by 8 bases and J by 5 bases, with 13 bases between them. CDR3 DNA: TGTGCCAGCTGTGCAGGGACGCACGAGCAGTACTTC. Amino acids: CASCAGTHEQYF.

This chain connects TRBV5-1 to TRBJ2-7; D is possibly TRBD1 (7 bases). CDR3 size: 15 residues. CDR1 is SGHRS and CDR2 is YFSETQ in the germline V gene. The V gene lost 2 bases and the J gene lost 7 bases, with 19 bases spanning the gap. The CDR3, as DNA: TGCGCCAGCAGCTTTGGGGCAGGGGGGACCCGGGAGCAGTACTTC. The encoded protein is CASSFGAGGTREQYF.

The chain links TRBV5-6 to TRBJ2-3, with TRBD2 as a possible D gene (6 bases). Germline lookup yields CDR1 SGHDT and CDR2 YYEEEE. Trimming left V 1 base short and J 7 bases short, with 16 bases between. This CDR3 region has 15 residues. CDR3 DNA sequence: TGTGCCAGCAGCTTGTTCCGCGGGGTCAGGTATACGCAGTATTTT. Amino acid sequence: CASSLFRGVRYTQYF.

In this sample, this clone turned up a few times. This chain joins TRBV6-1 and TRBJ1-5, with D possibly TRBD1 on 5 matching bases. The CDR3 length is 17 residues. CDR1 is MNHNS, CDR2 SASEGT, per germline. V was cut by 0 bases and J by 2 bases, with 14 bases left in between. In nucleotides, the CDR3 is TGTGCCAGCAGTGAAGCGCTGAGGGGATGGGGCAATCAGCCCCAGCATTTT. Amino acid sequence: CASSEALRGWGNQPQHF.

The chain combines TRBV7-9 with TRBJ1-5; 8 bases line up with TRBD1. CDR1 SEHNR and CDR2 FQNEAQ come from the germline V gene (reference sequence). The J segment lost 2 bases and the V segment lost 4 bases, leaving 7 bases of the junction unmatched. CDR3 length: 16 amino acids. The CDR3 bases are TGTGCCAGCAGCTCCATGACAGGGGTAGGCAATCAGCCCCAGCATTTT. Protein: CASSSMTGVGNQPQHF.